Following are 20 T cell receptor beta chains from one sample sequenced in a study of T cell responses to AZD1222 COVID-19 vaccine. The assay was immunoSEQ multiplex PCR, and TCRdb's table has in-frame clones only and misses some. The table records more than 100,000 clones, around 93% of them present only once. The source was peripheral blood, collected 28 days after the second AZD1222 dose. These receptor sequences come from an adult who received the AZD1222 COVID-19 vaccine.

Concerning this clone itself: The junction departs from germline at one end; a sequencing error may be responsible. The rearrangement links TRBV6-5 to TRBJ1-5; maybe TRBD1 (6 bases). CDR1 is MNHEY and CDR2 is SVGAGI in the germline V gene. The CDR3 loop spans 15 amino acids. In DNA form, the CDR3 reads TGCCTCGTAGGACAGCTCATATCAGGCAATCAGCCCCAGCATTTT. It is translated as CLVGQLISGNQPQHF.

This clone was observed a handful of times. CDR3 DNA: TGTGCCAGCAGCTTAGTGCCGGGTAGGGTGAATCAGCCCCAGCATTTT. Its translation is CASSLVPGRVNQPQHF. The V gene is TRBV7-2, the J gene TRBJ1-5; the D is unclear. The ends were cut back, 1 base at V and 4 bases at J, with 14 bases in the middle. Per germline, CDR1 SGHTA and CDR2 FQGNSA. The CDR3 length is 16 residues.

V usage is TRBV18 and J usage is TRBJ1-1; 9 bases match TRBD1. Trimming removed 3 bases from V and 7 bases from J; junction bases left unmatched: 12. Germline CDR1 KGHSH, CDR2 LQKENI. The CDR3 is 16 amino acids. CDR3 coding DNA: TGTGCCAGCTCACCCTACGGACAGGGGAGTGTCAGTGAAGCTTTCTTT. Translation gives CASSPYGQGSVSEAFF.

The CDR3, as DNA: TGTGCCAGCAGTGGGGCGGAAGGAGCAGATACGCAGTATTTT. Translated: CASSGAEGADTQYF. The V and J genes are TRBV2 and TRBJ2-3; D call uncertain. CDR1 and CDR2 from the germline V gene are SNHLY and FYNNEI. Trimming shortened V by 4 bases and J by 4 bases, and 12 bases separated the two germline ends. The CDR3 covers 14 residues.

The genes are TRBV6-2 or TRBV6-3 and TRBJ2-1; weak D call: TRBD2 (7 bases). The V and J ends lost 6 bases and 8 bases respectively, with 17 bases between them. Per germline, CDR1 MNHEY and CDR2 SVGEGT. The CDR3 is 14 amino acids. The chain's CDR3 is CASSERGARDEQFF. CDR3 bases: TGTGCCAGCAGCGAACGGGGGGCTCGAGATGAGCAGTTCTTC.

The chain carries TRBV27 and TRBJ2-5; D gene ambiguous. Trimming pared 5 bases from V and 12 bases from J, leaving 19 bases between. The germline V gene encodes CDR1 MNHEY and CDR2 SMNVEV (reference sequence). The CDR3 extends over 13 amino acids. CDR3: CASSRSLGNTKYF. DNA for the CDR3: TGTGCCAGCAGTAGAAGTCTGGGGAACACAAAGTACTTC.

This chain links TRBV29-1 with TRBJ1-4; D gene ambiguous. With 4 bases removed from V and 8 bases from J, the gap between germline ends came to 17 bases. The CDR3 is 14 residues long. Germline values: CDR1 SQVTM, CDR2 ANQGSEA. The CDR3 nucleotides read TGCAGCGTTGTGGGCGCCCCTGTCGGGGAAAAACTGTTTTTT. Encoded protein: CSVVGAPVGEKLFF.

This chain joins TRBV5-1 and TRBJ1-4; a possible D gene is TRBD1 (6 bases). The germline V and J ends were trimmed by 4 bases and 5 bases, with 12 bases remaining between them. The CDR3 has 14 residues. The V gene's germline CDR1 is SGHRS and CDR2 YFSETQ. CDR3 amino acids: CASSGTGKNEKLFF. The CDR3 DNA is TGCGCCAGCAGCGGAACAGGGAAGAATGAAAAACTGTTTTTT.

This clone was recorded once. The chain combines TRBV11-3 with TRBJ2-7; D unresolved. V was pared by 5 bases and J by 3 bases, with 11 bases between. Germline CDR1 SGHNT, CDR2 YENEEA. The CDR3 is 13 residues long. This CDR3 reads CASSTRNDYEQYF. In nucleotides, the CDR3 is TGTGCCAGCAGCACCCGAAACGACTACGAGCAGTACTTC.

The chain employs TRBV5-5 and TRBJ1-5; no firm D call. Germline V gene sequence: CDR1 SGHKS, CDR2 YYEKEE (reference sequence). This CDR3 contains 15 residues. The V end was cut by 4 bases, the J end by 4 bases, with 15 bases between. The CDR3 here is CASSPGPAINQPQHF. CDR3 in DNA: TGTGCCAGCAGCCCGGGTCCTGCCATTAATCAGCCCCAGCATTTT. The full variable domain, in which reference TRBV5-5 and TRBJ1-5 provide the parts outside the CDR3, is DAGVTQSPTHLIKTRGQQVTLRCSPISGHKSVSWYQQVLGQGPQFIFQYYEKEERGRGNFPDRFSARQFPNYSSELNVNALLLGDSALYLCASSPGPAINQPQHFGDGTRLSIL.

The CDR3 bases are TGTGCCACCAGCAGAGATGTTGGGGGAACAGCCCTAGGCGAGCAGTACTTC. Protein product: CATSRDVGGTALGEQYF. V and J are TRBV15 and TRBJ2-7, with D possibly called TRBD1 or TRBD2 (5 bases each). V was shortened by 0 bases and J by 6 bases, with 21 bases between the two germline ends. Germline V gene sequence: CDR1 LNHNV, CDR2 YYDKDF (reference sequence). This CDR3 spans 17 amino acids.

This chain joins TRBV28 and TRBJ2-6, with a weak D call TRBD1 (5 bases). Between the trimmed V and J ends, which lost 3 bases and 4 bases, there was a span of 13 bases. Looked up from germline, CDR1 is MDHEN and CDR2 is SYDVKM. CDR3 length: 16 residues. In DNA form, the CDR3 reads TGTGCCAGCAGTTTGTTCAGGGCTGGAGGGGCCAACGTCCTGACTTTC. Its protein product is CASSLFRAGGANVLTF.

The CDR3 loop reads CASRSTAGNTIYF. CDR3 nucleotide sequence: TGTGCCAGCAGAAGCACAGCCGGAAACACCATATATTTT. The chain couples TRBV25-1 to TRBJ1-3, with D hard to call. The V gene lost 6 bases and the J gene lost 4 bases, with 10 bases spanning the gap. This CDR3 contains 13 residues. CDR1 MGHDK and CDR2 SYGVNS come from the germline V gene. The entire variable domain, with the rest obtained from reference TRBV25-1 and TRBJ1-3, is as follows: EADIYQTPRYLVIGTGKKITLECSQTMGHDKMYWYQQDPGMELHLIHYSYGVNSTEKGDLSSESTVSRIRTEHFPLTLESARPSHTSQYLCASRSTAGNTIYFGEGSWLTVV.

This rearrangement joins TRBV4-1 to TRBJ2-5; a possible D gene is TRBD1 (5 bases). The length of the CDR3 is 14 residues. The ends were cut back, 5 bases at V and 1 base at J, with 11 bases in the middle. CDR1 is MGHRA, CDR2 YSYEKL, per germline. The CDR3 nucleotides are TGCGCCAGCAGCAAGAAGGGGATCCAAGAGACCCAGTACTTC. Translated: CASSKKGIQETQYF.

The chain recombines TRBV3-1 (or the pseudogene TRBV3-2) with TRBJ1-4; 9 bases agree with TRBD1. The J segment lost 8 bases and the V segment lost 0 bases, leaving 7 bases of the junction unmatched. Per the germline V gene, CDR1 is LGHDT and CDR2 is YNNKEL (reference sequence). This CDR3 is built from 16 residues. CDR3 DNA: TGTGCCAGCAGCCAAGAGCGAGGGACAGGGAAAGAAAAACTGTTTTTT. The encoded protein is CASSQERGTGKEKLFF.

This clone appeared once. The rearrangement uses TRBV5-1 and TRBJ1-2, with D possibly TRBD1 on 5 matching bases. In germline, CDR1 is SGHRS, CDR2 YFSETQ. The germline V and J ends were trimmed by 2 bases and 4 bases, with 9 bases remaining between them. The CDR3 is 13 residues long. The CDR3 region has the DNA TGCGCCAGCAGCTTTGCTGGGACCTATGGCTACACCTTC. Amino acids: CASSFAGTYGYTF. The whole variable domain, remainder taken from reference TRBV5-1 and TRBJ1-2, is KAGVTQTPRYLIKTRGQQVTLSCSPISGHRSVSWYQQTPGQGLQFLFEYFSETQRNKGNFPGRFSGRQFSNSRSEMNVSTLELGDSALYLCASSFAGTYGYTFGSGTRLTVV.

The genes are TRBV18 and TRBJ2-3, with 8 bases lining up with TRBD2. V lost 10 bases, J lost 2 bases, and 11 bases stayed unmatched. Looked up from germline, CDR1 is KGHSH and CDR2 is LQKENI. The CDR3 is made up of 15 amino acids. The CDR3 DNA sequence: TGTGCCACTACCGGGATAGCGGGAACCACAGATACGCAGTATTTT. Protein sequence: CATTGIAGTTDTQYF.

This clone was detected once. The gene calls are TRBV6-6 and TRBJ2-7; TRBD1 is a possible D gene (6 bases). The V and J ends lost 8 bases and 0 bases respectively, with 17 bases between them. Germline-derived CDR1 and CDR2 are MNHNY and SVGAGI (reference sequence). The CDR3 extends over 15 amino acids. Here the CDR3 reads CASYPTGLSSYEQYF. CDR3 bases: TGTGCCAGCTACCCCACAGGGTTGAGCTCCTACGAGCAGTACTTC.

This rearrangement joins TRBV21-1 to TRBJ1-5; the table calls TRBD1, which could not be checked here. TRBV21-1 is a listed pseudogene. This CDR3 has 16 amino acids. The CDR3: CASSLPGQAGDQPQHF. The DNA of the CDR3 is TGTGCCAGCAGCCTCCCGGGACAGGCGGGGGATCAGCCCCAGCATTTT.

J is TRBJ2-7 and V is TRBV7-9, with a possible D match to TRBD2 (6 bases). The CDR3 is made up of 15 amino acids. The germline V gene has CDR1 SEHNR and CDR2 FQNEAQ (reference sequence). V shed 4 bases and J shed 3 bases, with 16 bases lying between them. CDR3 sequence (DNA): TGTGCCAGCAGCTCACTGGAGGAGGGGAGCTACGAGCAGTACTTC. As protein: CASSSLEEGSYEQYF.